This TCR beta chain was sequenced in a study of shared clonotypes between healthy human individuals. This CDR3 spans 15 amino acids. Germline V lookup: CDR1 SGHTA, CDR2 FQGTGA. V gave up 4 bases and J gave up 2 bases, with 15 bases separating them. Nashville, Tennessee was home to all donors, each a Caucasian adult. This clone was seen just once. Method: immunoSEQ multiplex PCR; TCRdb's copy keeps in-frame clones and lacks some. The sample yields 2 million to 2.5 million clones, almost 96% seen once. The rearrangement links TRBV7-3 to TRBJ2-7, with D possibly matching TRBD2 (6 bases). The sequence derives from a man aged 18 to 30 in good health. Sequenced input: naive CD4+ T cells sorted from blood. As to subset: CD45RA+ positively selected. The CDR3 reads CASSSLRDSTYEQYF. Here the CDR3 DNA reads TGTGCCAGCAGCTCACTCCGGGACTCTACCTACGAGCAGTACTTC.